This record concerns one TCR beta chain sequence. Its specificity is unknown. Measured with immunoSEQ multiplex PCR; TCRdb has only the in-frame clones, and not every one. The sample carries tens of thousands of clones, approximately 91% recorded once. Autoimmune disease history or systemic immunosuppression meant exclusion. This CDR3 region has 15 residues. Germline-derived CDR1 and CDR2 are MGHDK and SYGVNS. The junction had 4 bases not matched to a gene; V was cut back by 6 bases and J by 5 bases. The data are from a study of OX40 agonist ivuxolimab in advanced cancers. Broader study findings: Normalized T-cell clonal expansion was also low in some nonresponders.

Specimen: CD4+ or CD8+ T cells sorted from blood, collected in a trial of the OX40 agonist ivuxolimab. The rearrangement joins TRBV25-1 to TRBJ2-2; 12 nucleotides match TRBD1. The sequence was obtained from an adult with an advanced solid tumor such as melanoma, head and neck, liver or kidney cancer. CDR3 DNA: TGTGCCAGCAGGGGGACAGGGGGCGCAACCGGGGAGCTGTTTTTT. Translation gives CASRGTGGATGELFF.